A single sample gave rise to the 6 T cell receptor beta chains below, sequenced in a study of T cells in tuberculosis. Here immunoSEQ multiplex PCR was the method, and the copy in TCRdb shows in-frame clones only, minus some. The data show 29,000 or so clones, over 90% seen once. The sequenced sample was PBMCs. The receptors come from a donor aged 10-35 years with latent tuberculosis or without tuberculosis infection.

The genes are TRBV11-2 and TRBJ2-1; the D is unclear. V was trimmed by 3 bases and J by 12 bases, leaving 9 bases between them. The CDR3 extends over 11 amino acids. Germline-derived CDR1 and CDR2 are SGHAT and FQNNGV. CDR3 sequence reads: CASSFEFTQFF. DNA of the CDR3: TGTGCCAGCAGCTTTGAGTTCACGCAGTTCTTC.

This clone has only one observation. This sequence joins TRBV30 and TRBJ1-2; TRBD1 matches 7 bases. The V gene end was trimmed by 5 bases and the J gene end by 4 bases; junction bases not matched to a gene: 7. The germline V gene encodes CDR1 GTSNPN and CDR2 SVGIG (reference sequence). This CDR3 spans 13 amino acids. Here the CDR3 DNA reads TGTGCCTGGCATAGGACAGGCGGCTATGGCTACACCTTC. Translating gives CAWHRTGGYGYTF. Full variable domain (remainder filled in from reference TRBV30 and TRBJ1-2): SQTIHQWPATLVQPVGSPLSLECTVEGTSNPNLYWYRQAAGRGLQLLFYSVGIGQISSEVPQNLSASRPQDRQFILSSKKLLLSDSGFYLCAWHRTGGYGYTFGSGTRLTVV.

The chain couples TRBV28 to TRBJ1-2; D unclear. This CDR3 has 12 amino acids. The germline CDR1 and CDR2 sequences are MDHEN and SYDVKM. V lost 2 bases to trimming and J lost 8 bases, with 9 bases between them. The CDR3: CASSLVGNGYTF. The DNA for the CDR3 is TGTGCCAGCAGTTTAGTGGGCAACGGCTACACCTTC.

The rearrangement joins TRBV28 to TRBJ1-2, with 9 bases that match TRBD1. This CDR3 is built from 13 residues. The V and J ends lost 6 bases and 8 bases, in that order; junction bases with no gene match: 7. CDR1 and CDR2 (germline): MDHEN, SYDVKM. CDR3 protein: CASSEGQGGGYTF. The DNA for the CDR3 is TGTGCCAGCAGCGAGGGACAGGGTGGAGGCTACACCTTC.

The chain recombines TRBV19 with TRBJ1-5; tentatively, D is TRBD1 (5 bases). This CDR3 is 14 amino acids long. The V end lost 3 bases, the J end lost 2 bases, and 8 bases lay between the germline ends. In germline, CDR1 is LNHDA, CDR2 SQIVND (reference sequence). The CDR3 region has the DNA TGTGCCAGTAGTATGGACATAGGCAATCAGCCCCAGCATTTT. This codes for CASSMDIGNQPQHF.

The chain is built from TRBV12-2 and TRBJ2-3; the D call in the table, TRBD2, was not verified against the DNA. TRBV12-2 constitutes a pseudogene. The CDR3 contains 21 residues. The CDR3 region has the DNA TGTGCAAGTCGCTTACGATATTACCCTAGCGGGGGAACGGCTAGCACAGATACGCAGTATTTT. It translates to CASRLRYYPSGGTASTDTQYF.